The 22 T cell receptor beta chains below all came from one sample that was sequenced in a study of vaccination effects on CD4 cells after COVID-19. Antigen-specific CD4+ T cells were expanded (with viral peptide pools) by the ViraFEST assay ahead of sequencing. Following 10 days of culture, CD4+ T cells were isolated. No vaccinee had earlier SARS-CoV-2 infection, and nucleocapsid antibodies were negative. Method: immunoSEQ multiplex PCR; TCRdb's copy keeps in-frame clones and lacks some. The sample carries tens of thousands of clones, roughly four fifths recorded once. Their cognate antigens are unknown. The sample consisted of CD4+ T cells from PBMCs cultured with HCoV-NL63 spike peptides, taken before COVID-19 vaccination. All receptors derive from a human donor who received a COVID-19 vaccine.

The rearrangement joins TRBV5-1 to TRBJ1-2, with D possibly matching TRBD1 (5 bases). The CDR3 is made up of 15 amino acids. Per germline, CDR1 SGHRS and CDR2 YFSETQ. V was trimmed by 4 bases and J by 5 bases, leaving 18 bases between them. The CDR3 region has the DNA TGCGCCAGCAGCACCGGGACCCCTAAGGGGTATGGCTACACCTTC. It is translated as CASSTGTPKGYGYTF.

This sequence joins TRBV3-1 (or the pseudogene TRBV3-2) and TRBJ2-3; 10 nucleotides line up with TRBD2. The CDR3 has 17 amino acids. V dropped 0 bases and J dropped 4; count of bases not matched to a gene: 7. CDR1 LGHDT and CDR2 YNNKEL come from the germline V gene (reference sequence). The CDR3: CASSQEGSGGLADTQYF. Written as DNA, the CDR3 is TGTGCCAGCAGCCAAGAGGGTAGCGGGGGGCTCGCAGATACGCAGTATTTT.

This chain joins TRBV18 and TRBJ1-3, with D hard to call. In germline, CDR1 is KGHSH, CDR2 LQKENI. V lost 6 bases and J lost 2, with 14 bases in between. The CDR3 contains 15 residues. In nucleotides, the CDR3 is TGTGCCAGCTCGATTGGGCCCGACCCTGGAAACACCATATATTTT. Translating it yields CASSIGPDPGNTIYF.

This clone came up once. The CDR3 protein is CASSYRDQYEQYV. CDR3 coding DNA: TGTGCCAGCAGCTACCGGGATCAGTACGAGCAGTACGTC. The chain employs TRBV13 and TRBJ2-7, with a tentative D call TRBD2 (5 bases). The V gene's germline CDR1 is PRHDT and CDR2 FYEKMQ (reference sequence). The CDR3 has 13 amino acids. Trimming took 4 bases from V and 4 from J, leaving 11 bases between them.

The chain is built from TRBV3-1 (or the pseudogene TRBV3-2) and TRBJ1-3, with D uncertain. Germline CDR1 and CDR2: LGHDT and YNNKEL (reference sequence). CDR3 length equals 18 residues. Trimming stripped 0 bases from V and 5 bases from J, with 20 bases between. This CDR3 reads CASSQDRTTNVLRNTIYF. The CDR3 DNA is TGTGCCAGCAGCCAAGATCGTACGACAAACGTTCTAAGAAACACCATATATTTT.

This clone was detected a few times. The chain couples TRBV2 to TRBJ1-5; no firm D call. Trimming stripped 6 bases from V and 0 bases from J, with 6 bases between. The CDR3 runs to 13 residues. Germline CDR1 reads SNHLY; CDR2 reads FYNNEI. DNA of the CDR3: TGTGCCAGCAGCATTAATAGCAATCAGCCCCAGCATTTT. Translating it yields CASSINSNQPQHF.

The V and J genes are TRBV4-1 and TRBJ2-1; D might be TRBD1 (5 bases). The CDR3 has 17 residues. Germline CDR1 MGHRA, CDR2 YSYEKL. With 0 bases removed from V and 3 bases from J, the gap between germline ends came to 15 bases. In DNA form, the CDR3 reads TGCGCCAGCAGCCAAGAAGGAGCAGGGATGAACTACAATGAGCAGTTCTTC. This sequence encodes CASSQEGAGMNYNEQFF.

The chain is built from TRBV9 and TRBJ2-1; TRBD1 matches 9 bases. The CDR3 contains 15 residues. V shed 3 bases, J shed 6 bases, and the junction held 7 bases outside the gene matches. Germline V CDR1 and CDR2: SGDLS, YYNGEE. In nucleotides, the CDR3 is TGTGCCAGCAGCGAATTACAGGGGGCCGGCAATGAGCAGTTCTTC. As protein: CASSELQGAGNEQFF.

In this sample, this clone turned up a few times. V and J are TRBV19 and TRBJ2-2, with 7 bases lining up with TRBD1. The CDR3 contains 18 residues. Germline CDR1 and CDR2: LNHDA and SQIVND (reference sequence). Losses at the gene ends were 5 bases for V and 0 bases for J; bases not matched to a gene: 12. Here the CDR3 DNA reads TGTGCCAGTAGTTCCCGATTGAGACAGGGCGCGAACACCGGGGAGCTGTTTTTT. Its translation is CASSSRLRQGANTGELFF.

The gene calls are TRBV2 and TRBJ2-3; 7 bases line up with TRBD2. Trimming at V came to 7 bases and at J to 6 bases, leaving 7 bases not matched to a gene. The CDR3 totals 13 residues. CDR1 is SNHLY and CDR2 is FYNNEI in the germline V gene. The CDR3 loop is CASKRGSQDTQYF. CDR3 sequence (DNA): TGTGCCAGCAAGCGGGGTTCACAGGATACGCAGTATTTT.

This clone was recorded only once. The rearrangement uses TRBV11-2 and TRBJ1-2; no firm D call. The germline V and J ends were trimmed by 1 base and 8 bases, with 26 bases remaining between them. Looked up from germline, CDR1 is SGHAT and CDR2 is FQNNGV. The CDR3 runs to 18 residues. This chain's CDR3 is CASSLGIGLPRSNWGYTF. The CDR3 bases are TGTGCCAGCAGCTTAGGTATTGGTCTTCCTCGGTCCAACTGGGGCTACACCTTC.

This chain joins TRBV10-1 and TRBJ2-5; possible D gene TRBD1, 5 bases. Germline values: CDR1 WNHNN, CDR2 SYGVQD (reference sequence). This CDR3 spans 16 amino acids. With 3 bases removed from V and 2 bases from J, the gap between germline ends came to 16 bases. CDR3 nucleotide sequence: TGCGCCAGCAGTGAAGTTGTAAGGGGCGGACAAGAGACCCAGTACTTC. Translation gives CASSEVVRGGQETQYF.

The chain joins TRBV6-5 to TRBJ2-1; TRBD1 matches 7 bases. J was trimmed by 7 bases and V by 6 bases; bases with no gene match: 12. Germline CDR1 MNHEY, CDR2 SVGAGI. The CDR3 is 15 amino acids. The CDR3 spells CASRGNRDSPNEQFF. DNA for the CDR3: TGTGCCAGCAGGGGAAATCGGGACAGCCCTAATGAGCAGTTCTTC.

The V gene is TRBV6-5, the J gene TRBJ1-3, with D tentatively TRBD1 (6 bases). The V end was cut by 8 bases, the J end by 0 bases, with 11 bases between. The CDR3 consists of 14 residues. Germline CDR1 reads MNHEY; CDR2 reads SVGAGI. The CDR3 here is CASGRGSSGNTIYF. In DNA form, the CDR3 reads TGTGCCAGCGGGAGGGGGAGCTCTGGAAACACCATATATTTT.

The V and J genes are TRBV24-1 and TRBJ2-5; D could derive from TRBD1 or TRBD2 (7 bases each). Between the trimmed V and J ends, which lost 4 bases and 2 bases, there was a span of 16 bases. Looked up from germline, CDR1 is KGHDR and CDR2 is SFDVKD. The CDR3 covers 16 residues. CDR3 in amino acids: CATSEPRGGQQETQYF. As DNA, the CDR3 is TGTGCCACCAGTGAACCCAGGGGGGGACAACAAGAGACCCAGTACTTC.

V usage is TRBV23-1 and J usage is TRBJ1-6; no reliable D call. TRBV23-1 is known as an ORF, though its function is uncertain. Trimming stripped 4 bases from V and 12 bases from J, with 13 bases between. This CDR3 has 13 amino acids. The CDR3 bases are TGCGCCAGCAGTCGGCAAGGCCTTAGACCCCTCCACTTT. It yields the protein CASSRQGLRPLHF.

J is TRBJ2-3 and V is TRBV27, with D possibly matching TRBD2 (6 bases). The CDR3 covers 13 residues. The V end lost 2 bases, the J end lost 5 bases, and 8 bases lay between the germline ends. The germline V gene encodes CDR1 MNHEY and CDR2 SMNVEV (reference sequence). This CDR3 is CASSLRAGDTQYF. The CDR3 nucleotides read TGTGCCAGCAGTTTACGAGCGGGAGATACGCAGTATTTT.

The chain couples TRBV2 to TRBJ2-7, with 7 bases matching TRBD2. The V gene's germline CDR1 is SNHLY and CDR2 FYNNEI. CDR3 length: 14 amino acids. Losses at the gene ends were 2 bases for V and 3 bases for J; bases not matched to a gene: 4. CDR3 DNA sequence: TGTGCCAGCAGTGAATTGGGGGGGGACTACGAGCAGTACGTC. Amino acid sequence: CASSELGGDYEQYV.

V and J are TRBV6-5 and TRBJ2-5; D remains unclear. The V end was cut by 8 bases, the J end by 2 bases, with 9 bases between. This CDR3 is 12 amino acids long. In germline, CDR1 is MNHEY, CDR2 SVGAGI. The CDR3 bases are TGTGCCAGCGGTATGTCTCAAGAGACCCAGTACTTC. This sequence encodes CASGMSQETQYF.

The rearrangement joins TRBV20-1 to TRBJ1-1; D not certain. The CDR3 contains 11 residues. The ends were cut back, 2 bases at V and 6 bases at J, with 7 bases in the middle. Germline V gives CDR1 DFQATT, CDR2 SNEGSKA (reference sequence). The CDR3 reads CSARSGPEAFF. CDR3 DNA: TGCAGTGCTAGATCGGGTCCTGAAGCTTTCTTT.

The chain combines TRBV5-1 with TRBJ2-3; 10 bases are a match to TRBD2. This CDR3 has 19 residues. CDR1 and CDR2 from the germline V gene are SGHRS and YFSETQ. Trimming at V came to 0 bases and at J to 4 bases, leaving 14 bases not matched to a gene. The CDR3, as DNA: TGCGCCAGCAGCTTGGCCAACGGAGCGGGGGGGCCTAAGTCAGATACGCAGTATTTT. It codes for CASSLANGAGGPKSDTQYF.

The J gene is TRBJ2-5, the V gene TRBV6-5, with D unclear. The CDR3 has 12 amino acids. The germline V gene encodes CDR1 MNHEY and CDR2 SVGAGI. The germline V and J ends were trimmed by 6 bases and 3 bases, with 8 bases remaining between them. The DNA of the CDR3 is TGTGCCAGCAGGATCACAGAAGAGACCCAGTACTTC. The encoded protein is CASRITEETQYF.